Listed below are T cell receptor beta chains from one sample, sequenced in a study of CD8 T cells in Susac syndrome. TCRdb reanalysed the immunoSEQ multiplex PCR reads using MiXCR and keeps one entry per CDR3 protein. The repertoire holds fewer than 350,000 distinct CDR3 sequences, with under 95% as singletons. Sequences were obtained from CD4+ T cells from PBMCs. Receptors originate from a human donor with multiple sclerosis. CDR3s include the opening cysteine and the closing phenylalanine or tryptophan. D genes are given only for firm matches. Where a row states a size, it is once, few, many or the class of an expanded clone; other rows omit it.

cdr3_nt	cdr3_aa	clone_size	d_call	v_call	j_call
TGTGCCAGCAGAATAAATATGAACACTGAAGCTTTCTTT	CASRINMNTEAFF	.	.	TRBV6-6	TRBJ1-1
TGCAGTGCGCTATACAGGGCAAACACTGAAGCTTTCTTT	CSALYRANTEAFF	.	.	TRBV20-1	TRBJ1-1
TGTGCCAGCTCGTCGGGCGGACCACAGTTCTTC	CASSSGGPQFF	.	.	TRBV2	TRBJ2-1
TGTGCCATCAGCCCTCAGGGCTACGAGCAGTACTTC	CAISPQGYEQYF	.	.	TRBV10-3	TRBJ2-7
TGTGCCAGCTCAGGGCAGGGACTTGAAGCTTTCTTT	CASSGQGLEAFF	.	.	TRBV6-5	TRBJ1-1
TGTGCCAGCAGTGAATTCGGGACAGGGGACGAAAAACTGTTTTTT	CASSEFGTGDEKLFF	once	TRBD1	TRBV6-1	TRBJ1-4
TGTGCCAGCAGTCCGACCGACAGGGCCTCTCTCTACGAGCAGTACTTC	CASSPTDRASLYEQYF	.	TRBD1	TRBV12-3/TRBV12-4	TRBJ2-7
TGTGCCAGCAGCATAAACGGCCCCGTACTAGTGTACAATGAGCAGTTCTTC	CASSINGPVLVYNEQFF	.	.	TRBV7-2	TRBJ2-1
TGCGCCAGCGCCTTGTTTGATGGGTCATCTACCAACGAGCAGTACTTC	CASALFDGSSTNEQYF	.	.	TRBV5-1	TRBJ2-7
TGCAGTGCTAGAGAAACTAGCGGTTTCGCAGATACGCAGTATTTT	CSARETSGFADTQYF	once	TRBD2	TRBV20-1	TRBJ2-3
TGCAGTGCTAGAGTGGCCGGGAGAAGCGAGCAGTACTTC	CSARVAGRSEQYF	.	.	TRBV20-1	TRBJ2-7
TGCAGCGTTGAAGTTCCAGATAGGCAAGCTTTCTTT	CSVEVPDRQAFF	.	.	TRBV29-1	TRBJ1-1
TGTGCCAGCAGCTTGGAGGCCACCACAGCCAATGAAGCTTTCTTT	CASSLEATTANEAFF	once	.	TRBV5-4	TRBJ1-1
TGTGCCAGTAGTACGGGCCCAACAGGGGGCGGTCAGCCCCAGCATTTT	CASSTGPTGGGQPQHF	.	TRBD1	TRBV19	TRBJ1-5
TGTGCCAGCAGTCAACGTCGGGGTCCGGAGACCCAGTACTTC	CASSQRRGPETQYF	.	.	TRBV27	TRBJ2-5
TGCGCCAGCAGCTTGGGGGACAGGGGTGACCAGCCCCAGCATTTT	CASSLGDRGDQPQHF	few	TRBD1	TRBV5-1	TRBJ1-5
TGTGCCAGCAGCCCTAGGTTGGGCGGAGAGCGGGAGACCCAGTACTTC	CASSPRLGGERETQYF	.	.	TRBV7-9	TRBJ2-5
TGCAGTGCTAGAGATGTGGGGACTGGTAGCAATCAGCCCCAGCATTTT	CSARDVGTGSNQPQHF	once	.	TRBV20-1	TRBJ1-5
TGTGCCAGCAGTTACTCCATAGGACTAGTGGACGAGCAGTACTTC	CASSYSIGLVDEQYF	.	TRBD2	TRBV6-6	TRBJ2-7
TGTGCCACCAGTGACCGCCCCGGTGACAGCCTTCTCAAAAACATTCAGTACTTC	CATSDRPGDSLLKNIQYF	.	.	TRBV24-1	TRBJ2-4
TGTGCCAGCTCACCAGCGGACTGGTACAATGAGCAGTTCTTC	CASSPADWYNEQFF	.	.	TRBV18	TRBJ2-1
TGTGCCAGCAGAGCTCCAGGATCCTGGGCTGGAAACACCATATATTTT	CASRAPGSWAGNTIYF	.	.	TRBV6-1	TRBJ1-3